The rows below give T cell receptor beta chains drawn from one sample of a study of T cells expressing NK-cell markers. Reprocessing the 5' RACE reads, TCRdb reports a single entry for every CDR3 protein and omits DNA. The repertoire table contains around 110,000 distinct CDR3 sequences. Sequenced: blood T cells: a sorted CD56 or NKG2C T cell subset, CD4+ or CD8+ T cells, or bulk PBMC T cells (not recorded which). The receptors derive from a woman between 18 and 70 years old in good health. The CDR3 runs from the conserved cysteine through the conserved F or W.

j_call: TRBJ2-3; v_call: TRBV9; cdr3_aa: CASSGAGADTQYF
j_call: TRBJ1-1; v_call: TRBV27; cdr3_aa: CASSGTATEAFF
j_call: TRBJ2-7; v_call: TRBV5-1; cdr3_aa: CASSLGIGLASYEQYF
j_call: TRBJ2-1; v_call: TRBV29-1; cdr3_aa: CSVELAIVLNEQFF
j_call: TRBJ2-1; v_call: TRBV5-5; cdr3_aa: CASSEGTSGGAYNEQFF
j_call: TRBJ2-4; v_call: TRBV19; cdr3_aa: CASSIIGLFQNIQYF
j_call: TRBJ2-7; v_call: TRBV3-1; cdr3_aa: CASSQEAGGPYEQYF
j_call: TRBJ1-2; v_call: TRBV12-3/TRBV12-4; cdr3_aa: CASTLGLMTGIYGYTF
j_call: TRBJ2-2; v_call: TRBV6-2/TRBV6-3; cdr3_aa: CASGTPTGELFF
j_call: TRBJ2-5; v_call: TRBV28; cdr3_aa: CASSLDQGRMDQETQYF
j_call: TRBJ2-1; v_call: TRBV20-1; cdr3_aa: CSARDFNYNEQFF
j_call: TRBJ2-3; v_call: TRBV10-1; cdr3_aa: CASSESTAGGLTDTQYF
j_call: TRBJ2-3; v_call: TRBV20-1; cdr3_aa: CSNSRAGGTDTQYF
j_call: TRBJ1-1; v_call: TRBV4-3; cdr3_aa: CASSQDWGRAEAFF
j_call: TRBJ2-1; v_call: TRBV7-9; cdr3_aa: CASSPVVPGQFF
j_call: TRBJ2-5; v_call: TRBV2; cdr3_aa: CASLGQGGETQYF
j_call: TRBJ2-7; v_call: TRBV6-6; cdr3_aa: CASSRDYHEQYF
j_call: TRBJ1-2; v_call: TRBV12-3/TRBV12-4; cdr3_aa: CASSPGQIWHGYTF
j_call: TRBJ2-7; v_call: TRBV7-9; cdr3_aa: CASSTGAGEQYF
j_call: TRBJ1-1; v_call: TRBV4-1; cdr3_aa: CASSQDVPEAYF